The clone carrying this T cell receptor (beta chain) was observed at least ten times. The antigen is undetermined. These data originate in a study of CD8+CD57+ T cells in acquired aplastic anemia. On the study more broadly: Mean yield of DNA from sorted CD4+ and CD8+ cells was 2.5 to 4 ug. For CD4+ cells, healthy donors had an average of roughly 11 million reads. Study-wide results and limits: No significant difference in CD8+ Simpson's diversity was found between patients and controls.

Genomic DNA provided the template from which TCR beta VDJ and CDR3 profiles were obtained. One entry per CDR3 protein, called by TCRdb with MiXCR from the reads. This sample yields 200,000 to 250,000 distinct CDR3 sequences, of which roughly 35% are seen a single time; more than 0.95% belongs to the top ten. This TCR came from a human donor in good health, serving as a control. The sequencing sample was made of sorted CD4+, CD8+, or CD8+CD57+ T cells (not recorded which) from PBMCs.

This CDR3 is CASSQVTGGVVAFF. The CDR3 nucleotides are TGTGCCAGCAGCCAAGTAACAGGGGGTGTTGTAGCTTTCTTT. The gene calls are TRBV14 and TRBJ1-1; 8 bases map to TRBD1. The CDR3 contains 14 residues. V dropped 1 base and J dropped 10; count of bases not matched to a gene: 8. Germline CDR1 SGHDN, CDR2 FVKESK. Looking up the rest from reference TRBV14 and TRBJ1-1 gives the full variable domain: EAGVTQFPSHSVIEKGQTVTLRCDPISGHDNLYWYRRVMGKEIKFLLHFVKESKQDESGMPNNRFLAERTGGTYSTLKVQPAELEDSGVYFCASSQVTGGVVAFFGQGTRLTVV.